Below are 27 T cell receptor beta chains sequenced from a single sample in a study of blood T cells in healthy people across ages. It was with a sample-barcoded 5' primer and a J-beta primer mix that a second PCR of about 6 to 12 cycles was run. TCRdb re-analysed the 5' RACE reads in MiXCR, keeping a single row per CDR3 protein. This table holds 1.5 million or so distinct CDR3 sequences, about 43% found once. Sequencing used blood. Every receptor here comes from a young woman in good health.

CDR3 DNA sequence: TGTGCCAGCAGTTGGACAGGGGGCGGCGGAAACTATGGCTACACCTTC. Its translation is CASSWTGGGGNYGYTF. The V call is TRBV6-6, the J call TRBJ1-2; 11 bases agree with TRBD1. With V trimmed by 4 bases and J by 2 bases, 6 bases remained unmatched. Germline V lookup: CDR1 MNHNY, CDR2 SVGAGI (reference sequence). This CDR3 has 16 residues.

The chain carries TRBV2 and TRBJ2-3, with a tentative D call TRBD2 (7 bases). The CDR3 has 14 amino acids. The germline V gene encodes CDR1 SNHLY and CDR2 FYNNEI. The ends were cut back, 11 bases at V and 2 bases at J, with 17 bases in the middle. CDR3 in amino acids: CAGKGGASTDTQYF. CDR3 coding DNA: TGTGCCGGAAAAGGGGGGGCCTCCACAGATACGCAGTATTTT.

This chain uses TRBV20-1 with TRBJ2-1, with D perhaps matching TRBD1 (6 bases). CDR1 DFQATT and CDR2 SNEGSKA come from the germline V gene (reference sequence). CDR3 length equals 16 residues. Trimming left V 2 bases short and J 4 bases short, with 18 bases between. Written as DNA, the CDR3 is TGCAGTGCTAGAAAACAGGGCCATACGACATACAATGAGCAGTTCTTC. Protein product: CSARKQGHTTYNEQFF.

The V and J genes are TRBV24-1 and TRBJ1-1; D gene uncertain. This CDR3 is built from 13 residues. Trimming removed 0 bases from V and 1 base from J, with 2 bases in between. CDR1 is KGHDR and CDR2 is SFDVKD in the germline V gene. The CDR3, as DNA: TGTGCCACCAGTGATTTGAAGAACACTGAAGCTTTCTTT. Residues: CATSDLKNTEAFF.

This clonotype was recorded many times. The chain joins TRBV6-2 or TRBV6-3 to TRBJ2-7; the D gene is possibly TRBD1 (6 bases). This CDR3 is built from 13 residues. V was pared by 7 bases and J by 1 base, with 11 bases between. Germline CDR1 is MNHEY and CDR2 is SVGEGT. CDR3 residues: CASTAQGSYEQYF. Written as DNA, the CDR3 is TGTGCCAGCACCGCACAGGGTTCCTACGAGCAGTACTTC.

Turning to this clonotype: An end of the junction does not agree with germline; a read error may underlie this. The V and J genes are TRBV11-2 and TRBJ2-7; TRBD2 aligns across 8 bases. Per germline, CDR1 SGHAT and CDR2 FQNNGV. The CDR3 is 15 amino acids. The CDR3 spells CAGSSPAGVEGEQYF. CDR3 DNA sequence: TGTGCCGGCAGCTCCCCAGCGGGAGTTGAGGGCGAGCAGTACTTC.

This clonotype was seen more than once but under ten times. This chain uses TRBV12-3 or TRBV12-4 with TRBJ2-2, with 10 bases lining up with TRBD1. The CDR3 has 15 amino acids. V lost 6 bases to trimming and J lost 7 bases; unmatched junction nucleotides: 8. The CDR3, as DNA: TGTGCCAGCAGGCCCGGGACAGGGGTCGGCGGGGAGCTGTTTTTT. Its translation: CASRPGTGVGGELFF.

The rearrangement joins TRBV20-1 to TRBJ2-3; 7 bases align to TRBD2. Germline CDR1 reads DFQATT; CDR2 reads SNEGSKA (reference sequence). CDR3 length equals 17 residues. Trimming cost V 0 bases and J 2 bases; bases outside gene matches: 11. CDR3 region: CSARDEGRERFTDTQYF. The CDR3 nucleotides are TGCAGTGCTAGAGATGAAGGGCGGGAGAGGTTCACAGATACGCAGTATTTT.

As DNA, the CDR3 is TGTGCCAGCAGCTTTCCTAGCGGGGTGGGCAATGAGCAGTTCTTC. It is translated as CASSFPSGVGNEQFF. The genes are TRBV11-2 and TRBJ2-1; 9 bases line up with TRBD2. The CDR3 consists of 15 residues. CDR1 is SGHAT, CDR2 FQNNGV, per germline. The ends lost 3 bases at V and 6 bases at J; junction bases unmatched: 6.

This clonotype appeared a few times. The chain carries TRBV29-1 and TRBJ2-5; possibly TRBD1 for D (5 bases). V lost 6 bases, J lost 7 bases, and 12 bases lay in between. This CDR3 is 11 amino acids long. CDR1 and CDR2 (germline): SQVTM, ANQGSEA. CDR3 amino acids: CSVRLQGTQYF. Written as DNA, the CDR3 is TGCAGCGTACGACTCCAGGGGACCCAGTACTTC.

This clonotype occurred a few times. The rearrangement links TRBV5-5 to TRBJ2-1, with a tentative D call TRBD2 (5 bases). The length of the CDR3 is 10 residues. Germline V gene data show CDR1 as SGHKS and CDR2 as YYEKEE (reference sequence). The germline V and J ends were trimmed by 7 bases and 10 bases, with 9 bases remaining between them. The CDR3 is CASGEREQFF. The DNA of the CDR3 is TGTGCCAGCGGCGAGCGGGAGCAGTTCTTC.

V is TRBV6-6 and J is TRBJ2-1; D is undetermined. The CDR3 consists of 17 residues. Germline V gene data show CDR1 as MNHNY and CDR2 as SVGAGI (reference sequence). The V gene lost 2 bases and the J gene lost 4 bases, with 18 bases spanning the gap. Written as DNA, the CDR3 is TGTGCCAGCAGTTACGGCCCCTATCGCTTATATTACAATGAGCAGTTCTTC. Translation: CASSYGPYRLYYNEQFF.

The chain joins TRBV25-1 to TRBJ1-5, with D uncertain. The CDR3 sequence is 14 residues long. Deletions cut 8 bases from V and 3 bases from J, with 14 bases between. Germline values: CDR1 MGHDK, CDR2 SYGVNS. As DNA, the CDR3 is TGTGCCAGCCAATCGAGAGGGTTCAATCAGCCCCAGCATTTT. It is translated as CASQSRGFNQPQHF.

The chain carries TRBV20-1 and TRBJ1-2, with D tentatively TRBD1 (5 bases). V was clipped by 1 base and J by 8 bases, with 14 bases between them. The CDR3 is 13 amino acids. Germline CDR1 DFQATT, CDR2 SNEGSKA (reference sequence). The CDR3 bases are TGCAGTGCTAGAGTGCAGGGCGTGGAGGGCTACACCTTC. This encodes CSARVQGVEGYTF.

CDR3 loop: CASSAGQGRYEQYF. The CDR3 DNA is TGCGCCAGCAGTGCGGGACAGGGACGGTACGAGCAGTACTTC. The chain is built from TRBV10-1 and TRBJ2-7, with TRBD1 matching 9 bases. The CDR3 has 14 residues. V trimming: 4 bases; J trimming: 4 bases; junction bases outside the gene matches: 5. Germline CDR1 reads WNHNN; CDR2 reads SYGVQD (reference sequence).

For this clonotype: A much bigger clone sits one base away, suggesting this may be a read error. The CDR3 sequence: CSAPLAASTDTRYF. Here the CDR3 DNA reads TGCAGTGCTCCACTAGCGGCTAGCACAGATACGCGGTATTTT. The chain couples TRBV20-1 to TRBJ2-3; the match to TRBD2 covers 8 bases. The CDR3 has 14 amino acids. Germline values: CDR1 DFQATT, CDR2 SNEGSKA (reference sequence).

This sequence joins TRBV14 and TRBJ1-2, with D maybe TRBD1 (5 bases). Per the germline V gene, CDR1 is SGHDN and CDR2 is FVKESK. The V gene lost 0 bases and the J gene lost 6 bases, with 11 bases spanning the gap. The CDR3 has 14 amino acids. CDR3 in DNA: TGTGCCAGCAGCCAAGATCTTCCAGGGAATGGCTACACCTTC. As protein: CASSQDLPGNGYTF. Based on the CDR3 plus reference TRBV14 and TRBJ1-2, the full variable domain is EAGVTQFPSHSVIEKGQTVTLRCDPISGHDNLYWYRRVMGKEIKFLLHFVKESKQDESGMPNNRFLAERTGGTYSTLKVQPAELEDSGVYFCASSQDLPGNGYTFGSGTRLTVV.

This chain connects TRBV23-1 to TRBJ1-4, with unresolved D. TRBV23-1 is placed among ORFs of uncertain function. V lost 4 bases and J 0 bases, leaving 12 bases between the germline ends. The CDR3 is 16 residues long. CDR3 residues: CASSRRAAATNEKLFF. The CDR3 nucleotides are TGCGCCAGCAGTCGGCGGGCAGCCGCAACTAATGAAAAACTGTTTTTT.

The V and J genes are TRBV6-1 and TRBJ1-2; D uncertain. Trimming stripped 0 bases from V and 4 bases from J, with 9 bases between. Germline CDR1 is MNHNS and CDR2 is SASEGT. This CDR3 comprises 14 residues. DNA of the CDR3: TGTGCCAGCAGTGAAGCATGGCAGGTCTATGGCTACACCTTC. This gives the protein CASSEAWQVYGYTF.

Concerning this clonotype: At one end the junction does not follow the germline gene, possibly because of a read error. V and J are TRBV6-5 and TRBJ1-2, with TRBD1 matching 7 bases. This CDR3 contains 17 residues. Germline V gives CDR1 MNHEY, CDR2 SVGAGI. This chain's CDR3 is CVSSIRTTGLKSAGYTF. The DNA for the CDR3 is TGTGTCAGCAGTATACGGACGACAGGGCTAAAGTCTGCTGGCTACACCTTC.

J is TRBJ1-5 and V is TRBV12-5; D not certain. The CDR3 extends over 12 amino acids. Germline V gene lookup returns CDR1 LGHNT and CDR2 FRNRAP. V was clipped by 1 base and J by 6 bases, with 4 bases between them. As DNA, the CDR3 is TGTGCTAGTGGTTTGGACTCTCAGCCCCAGCATTTT. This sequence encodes CASGLDSQPQHF.

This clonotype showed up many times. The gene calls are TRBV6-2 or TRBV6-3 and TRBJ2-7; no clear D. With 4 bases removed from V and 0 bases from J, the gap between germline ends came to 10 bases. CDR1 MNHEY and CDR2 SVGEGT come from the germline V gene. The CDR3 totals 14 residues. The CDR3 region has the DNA TGTGCCAGCAGTTCTGCCGGCAGCTCCTACGAGCAGTACTTC. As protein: CASSSAGSSYEQYF.

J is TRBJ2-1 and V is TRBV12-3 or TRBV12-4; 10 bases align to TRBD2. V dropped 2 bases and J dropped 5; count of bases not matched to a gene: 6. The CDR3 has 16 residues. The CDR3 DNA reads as TGTGCCAGCAGTTTACAGGGACTAGCGTTCCACAATGAGCAGTTCTTC. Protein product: CASSLQGLAFHNEQFF.

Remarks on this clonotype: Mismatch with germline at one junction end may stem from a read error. In nucleotides, the CDR3 is TGTGCCAACAGCTTAACGACAGGAGCTAACTATGGCTACACCTTC. It yields the protein CANSLTTGANYGYTF. The chain combines TRBV11-2 with TRBJ1-2; a weak D match, TRBD1 (6 bases). Germline assignment: CDR1 SGHAT and CDR2 FQNNGV. The CDR3 length is 15 residues.

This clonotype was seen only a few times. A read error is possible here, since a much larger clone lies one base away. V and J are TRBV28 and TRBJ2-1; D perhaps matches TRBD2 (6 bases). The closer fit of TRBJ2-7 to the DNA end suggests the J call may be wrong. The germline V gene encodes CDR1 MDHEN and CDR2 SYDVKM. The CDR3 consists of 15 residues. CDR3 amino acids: CASSFSGSPYNEQYF. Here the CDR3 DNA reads TGTGCCAGCAGTTTTAGCGGCAGCCCTTACAATGAGCAGTACTTC.

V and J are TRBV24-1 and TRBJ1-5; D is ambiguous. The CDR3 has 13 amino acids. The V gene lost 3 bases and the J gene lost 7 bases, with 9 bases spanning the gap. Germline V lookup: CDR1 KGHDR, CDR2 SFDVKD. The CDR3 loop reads CATSDVGEQPQHF. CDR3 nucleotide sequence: TGTGCCACCAGTGATGTCGGGGAACAGCCCCAGCATTTT.

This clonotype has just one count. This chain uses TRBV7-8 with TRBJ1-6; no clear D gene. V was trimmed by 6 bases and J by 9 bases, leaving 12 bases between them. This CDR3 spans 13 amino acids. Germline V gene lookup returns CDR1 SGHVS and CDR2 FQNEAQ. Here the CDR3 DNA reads TGTGCCAGCAGAGGAGCCCTGGGTTCACCCCTCCACTTT. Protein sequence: CASRGALGSPLHF.